The 30 T cell receptor beta chains in this list originate from one sample, sequenced in a study of human T cells and chemical hapten exposure. TCRdb reanalysed the RACE reads using MiXCR and keeps one entry per CDR3 protein. Of about 260,000 distinct CDR3 sequences in the sample, over 8% are singletons; the top ten hold over 2%. Sample time point: pre-sensitization, week 0. Regarding treatment: therapeutic diphenylcyclopropenone sensitization with weekly scalp DPC. This sample comprised whole blood, obtained in connection with sensitization to the hapten diphenylcyclopropenone (DPC). The source of these receptors is a woman in her thirties or forties with alopecia areata. Some clones in this sample may be carry-over from other donors' samples.

Concerning this clonotype: A much larger clone is a single base away; this may be a read error. The V and J genes are TRBV20-1 and TRBJ2-7; no clear D. The V and J ends lost 6 bases and 3 bases respectively, with 9 bases between them. Germline CDR1 reads DFQATT; CDR2 reads SNEGSKA (reference sequence). The CDR3 runs 11 residues. CDR3 sequence (DNA): TGCAGTGCCTTAAAGGACTACGAGCAGTACTTC. This gives the protein CSALKDYEQYF.

CDR3 sequence: CASSQPGTGLSNTGELFF. DNA of the CDR3: TGTGCCAGCAGCCAGCCGGGGACAGGCCTTTCCAACACCGGGGAGCTGTTTTTT. The rearrangement uses TRBV7-9 and TRBJ2-2; 8 bases align to TRBD1. CDR3 length: 18 residues. From germline, CDR1 is SEHNR and CDR2 FQNEAQ (reference sequence). Trimming cost V 5 bases and J 2 bases; bases outside gene matches: 13.

This clonotype was recorded at least ten times. The genes are TRBV4-2 and TRBJ1-4, with D unresolved. CDR1 and CDR2 (germline): LGHNA, YNFKEQ. The length of the CDR3 is 15 residues. Trimming stripped 6 bases from V and 5 bases from J, with 16 bases between. The CDR3 bases are TGTGCCAGCAGGGAAGGGTACCTGGGGAATGAAAAACTGTTTTTT. Translated, it gives CASREGYLGNEKLFF.

This clonotype came up many times. This rearrangement joins TRBV2 to TRBJ2-3; D perhaps matches TRBD1 (6 bases). Germline V gene lookup returns CDR1 SNHLY and CDR2 FYNNEI. The CDR3 is 16 amino acids. Trimming removed 4 bases at V and 8 bases at J, with 22 bases between. For the CDR3, the DNA is TGTGCCAGCAGTGCCTGGAGACAGGACGCGGGTGCTACGCAGTATTTT. This codes for CASSAWRQDAGATQYF.

In its sample, this clonotype was seen a few times. The chain has TRBV29-1 and TRBJ2-1; D gene uncertain. The germline V gene has CDR1 SQVTM and CDR2 ANQGSEA. Trimming pared 8 bases from V and 0 bases from J, leaving 11 bases between. This CDR3 is built from 13 residues. For the CDR3, the DNA is TGCAGCTACACGAAGAGCTCCTACAATGAGCAGTTCTTC. The encoded protein is CSYTKSSYNEQFF.

To note about this clonotype: Since the CDR3 does not end with the conserved phenylalanine or tryptophan, this likely comes from a read error. This rearrangement joins TRBV4-2 to TRBJ1-5, with D perhaps TRBD1 (5 bases). CDR1 and CDR2 from the germline V gene are LGHNA and YNFKEQ. V shed 0 bases and J shed 6 bases, with 9 bases lying between them. The CDR3 is 14 amino acids. CDR3 DNA: TGTGCCAGCAGCCAAGATGAAGGGGTTCAGCCCCAGCATCTT. Its translation is CASSQDEGVQPQHL.

This clonotype was observed a few times. The rearrangement uses TRBV6-6 and TRBJ2-7, with 11 bases lining up with TRBD2. The CDR3 contains 19 residues. V was pared by 10 bases and J by 0 bases, with 20 bases of the junction left unmatched. The germline CDR1 and CDR2 sequences are MNHNY and SVGAGI (reference sequence). CDR3 sequence: CATRPPLAGVPRSSYEQYF. In nucleotides, the CDR3 is TGTGCCACCAGACCCCCACTAGCGGGAGTCCCCAGGAGCTCCTACGAGCAGTACTTC.

This clonotype showed up just a few times. The rearrangement joins TRBV12-3 or TRBV12-4 to TRBJ2-4; D gene uncertain. CDR3 length: 14 residues. Deletions cut 0 bases from V and 7 bases from J, with 10 bases between. CDR3 residues: CASSLAPGGNIQYF. The DNA of the CDR3 is TGTGCCAGCAGTTTAGCACCAGGTGGGAACATTCAGTACTTC.

The J gene is TRBJ2-5, the V gene TRBV28; D gene uncertain. Germline V gene data show CDR1 as MDHEN and CDR2 as SYDVKM. The CDR3 is 14 amino acids. Trimming took 5 bases from V and 5 from J, leaving 15 bases between them. CDR3 DNA: TGTGCCAGCAGTGGCTCCGGAGTTGACGAGACCCAGTACTTC. It yields the protein CASSGSGVDETQYF.

This clonotype was counted ten times or more. This chain connects TRBV7-9 to TRBJ1-2; D remains unclear. V was pared by 5 bases and J by 2 bases, with 9 bases between. Germline V gene data show CDR1 as SEHNR and CDR2 as FQNEAQ (reference sequence). The CDR3 runs to 13 residues. For the CDR3, the DNA is TGTGCCAGCAGCCAAGACTGGAACTATGGCTACACCTTC. Its protein product is CASSQDWNYGYTF.

The rearrangement joins TRBV6-4 to TRBJ2-3, with D perhaps TRBD2 (6 bases). CDR1 MRHNA and CDR2 SNTAGT come from the germline V gene. The CDR3 has 15 amino acids. Trimming took off 3 bases at V and 1 base at J, with 11 bases between the two ends. The CDR3 here is CASSETGEGTDTQYF. CDR3 nucleotide sequence: TGTGCCAGCAGTGAAACGGGGGAGGGCACAGATACGCAGTATTTT.

The V and J genes are TRBV7-2 and TRBJ1-5, with unresolved D. Germline V gives CDR1 SGHTA, CDR2 FQGNSA. This CDR3 has 16 amino acids. Trimming stripped 5 bases from V and 2 bases from J, with 16 bases between. This CDR3 reads CASSRLGGLGNQPQHF. CDR3 nucleotides: TGTGCCAGCAGCCGTCTAGGAGGGTTAGGCAATCAGCCCCAGCATTTT. The whole variable domain, filled in from reference TRBV7-2 and TRBJ1-5, reads GAGVSQSPSNKVTEKGKDVELRCDPISGHTALYWYRQSLGQGLEFLIYFQGNSAPDKSGLPSDRFSAERTGGSVSTLTIQRTQQEDSAVYLCASSRLGGLGNQPQHFGDGTRLSIL.

This clonotype was seen many times. The chain combines TRBV11-1 with TRBJ2-3, with 7 bases matching TRBD2. The trim removed 7 bases at V and 3 bases at J, leaving 10 bases unmatched. Germline V CDR1 and CDR2: SGHAT, FQDESV (reference sequence). The CDR3 contains 15 residues. The CDR3 DNA reads as TGTGCCAGCATCCAGGATGGCGGGAGTACAGATACGCAGTATTTT. It encodes CASIQDGGSTDTQYF.

This clonotype was seen a few times. V and J are TRBV12-3 or TRBV12-4 and TRBJ1-4; D might be TRBD1 (6 bases). This CDR3 spans 14 amino acids. Between the trimmed V and J ends, which lost 6 bases and 3 bases, there was a span of 11 bases. The CDR3 loop reads CASRDGQPNEKLFF. DNA for the CDR3: TGTGCCAGCAGGGATGGACAGCCTAATGAAAAACTGTTTTTT.

This clonotype was detected a few times. The rearrangement joins TRBV12-3 or TRBV12-4 to TRBJ1-4, with no clear D. The CDR3 totals 12 residues. Between the trimmed V and J ends, which lost 3 bases and 4 bases, there was a span of 3 bases. CDR3 coding DNA: TGTGCCAGCAGTTTGATTAATGAAAAACTGTTTTTT. This sequence encodes CASSLINEKLFF.

This clonotype was seen only a few times. The CDR3 ends on some other residue instead of the conserved phenylalanine or tryptophan, so this is likely a read error. The limits of the CDR3 on the DNA are not certain, so only TCRdb's listed CDR3 is given. J is TRBJ2-1 and V is TRBV20-1; the D call TRBD2 from the table was never checked on the DNA. In germline, CDR1 is DFQATT, CDR2 SNEGSKA (reference sequence). The CDR3 is 14 amino acids long, termini counted. The CDR3 sequence is CSARDPRGSNLLSV.

This clonotype appeared a few times. This chain connects TRBV28 to TRBJ1-1, with 9 bases aligning to TRBD1. The CDR3 runs 15 residues. The ends lost 4 bases at V and 1 base at J; junction bases unmatched: 4. The germline V gene encodes CDR1 MDHEN and CDR2 SYDVKM. In DNA, the CDR3 is TGTGCCAGCAGTTCCACGGGACAGGGGAACACTGAAGCTTTCTTT. This gives the protein CASSSTGQGNTEAFF.

In its sample, this clonotype was seen a few times. The chain recombines TRBV20-1 with TRBJ2-4, with D possibly matching TRBD1 (5 bases). The V end was cut by 5 bases, the J end by 0 bases, with 14 bases between. CDR3 size: 15 residues. Per the germline V gene, CDR1 is DFQATT and CDR2 is SNEGSKA (reference sequence). The CDR3 loop reads CSAPPVGLAKNIQYF. As DNA, the CDR3 is TGCAGTGCTCCCCCGGTGGGGCTAGCCAAAAACATTCAGTACTTC.

This clonotype was observed a few times. V gene TRBV4-2 combines with J gene TRBJ2-1; D unclear. There are 14 residues in the CDR3. CDR1 and CDR2 from the germline V gene are LGHNA and YNFKEQ. The V end lost 3 bases, the J end lost 4 bases, and 10 bases lay between the germline ends. CDR3 in amino acids: CASSQAGRYNEQFF. In DNA form, the CDR3 reads TGTGCCAGCAGCCAGGCTGGCAGGTACAATGAGCAGTTCTTC.

This clonotype has more than one count but fewer than ten. This sequence joins TRBV20-1 and TRBJ1-5; TRBD1 matches 7 bases. Looked up from germline, CDR1 is DFQATT and CDR2 is SNEGSKA (reference sequence). This CDR3 has 15 amino acids. V was clipped by 6 bases and J by 0 bases; unmatched bases: 8. CDR3 protein: CSALRDSYSNQPQHF. DNA of the CDR3: TGCAGTGCCTTGAGGGACAGTTATAGCAATCAGCCCCAGCATTTT.

This clonotype was detected many times. This sequence joins TRBV5-5 and TRBJ2-7; 9 nucleotides align to TRBD1. Per the germline V gene, CDR1 is SGHKS and CDR2 is YYEKEE (reference sequence). J was trimmed by 2 bases and V by 2 bases; bases with no gene match: 8. The CDR3 consists of 16 residues. The CDR3 sequence is CASSLYTGGLTYEQYF. DNA of the CDR3: TGTGCCAGCAGCTTATACACAGGGGGCCTTACCTACGAGCAGTACTTC.

This clonotype was seen only a few times. DNA for the CDR3: TGTGCCAGCAGTGCTTATAATTCACCCCTCCACTTT. This codes for CASSAYNSPLHF. The chain couples TRBV27 to TRBJ1-6; D uncertain. V was pared by 5 bases and J by 4 bases, with 3 bases between. The CDR3 is made up of 12 amino acids. Germline values: CDR1 MNHEY, CDR2 SMNVEV (reference sequence).

The chain links TRBV11-2 to TRBJ2-3; 7 bases are shared with TRBD2. Germline CDR1 reads SGHAT; CDR2 reads FQNNGV. The J segment lost 2 bases and the V segment lost 2 bases, leaving 10 bases of the junction unmatched. This CDR3 spans 17 amino acids. CDR3 region: CASSLRYTSDATDTQYF. The DNA for the CDR3 is TGTGCCAGCAGCTTACGATATACTAGCGACGCCACAGATACGCAGTATTTT.

V usage is TRBV29-1 and J usage is TRBJ2-7; D gene unclear. V dropped 2 bases and J dropped 2 bases, with 13 bases sitting between them. Germline V gene sequence: CDR1 SQVTM, CDR2 ANQGSEA. The CDR3 totals 14 residues. The CDR3 DNA reads TGCAGCGTTGAATTCGACAAGAGGACCTACGAGCAGTACTTC. Its protein product is CSVEFDKRTYEQYF.

The rearrangement uses TRBV9 and TRBJ1-1, with 8 bases that match TRBD1. Unmatched junction bases numbered 10, after V lost 4 bases and J lost 5 bases. The CDR3 length is 15 residues. Germline assignment: CDR1 SGDLS and CDR2 YYNGEE. CDR3 sequence: CASSISGTGRTEAFF. DNA for the CDR3: TGTGCCAGCAGCATATCCGGGACAGGACGTACTGAAGCTTTCTTT.

The chain joins TRBV29-1 to TRBJ2-3; D ambiguous. The germline V gene has CDR1 SQVTM and CDR2 ANQGSEA. V was trimmed by 5 bases and J by 7 bases, leaving 22 bases between them. This CDR3 is 15 amino acids long. CDR3 sequence (DNA): TGCAGCGTTCTCCTTGCCTATTCAGAAACAAATACGCAGTATTTT. Amino acids: CSVLLAYSETNTQYF.

The DNA of the CDR3 is TGTGCCACCACCCTCGAAGGGAATAGCAATCAGCCCCAGCATTTT. Translation gives CATTLEGNSNQPQHF. The chain has TRBV2 and TRBJ1-5; D is uncertain. Germline loops: CDR1 SNHLY, CDR2 FYNNEI. The V gene lost 10 bases and the J gene lost 0 bases, with 16 bases spanning the gap. The CDR3 is 15 amino acids.

This clonotype was counted only a few times. This chain connects TRBV18 to TRBJ2-5; TRBD2 agrees at 12 bases. Germline-derived CDR1 and CDR2 are KGHSH and LQKENI. The CDR3 sequence is 14 residues long. V lost 6 bases to trimming and J lost 5 bases; unmatched junction nucleotides: 4. The CDR3 here is CASSTSGSTETQYF. The CDR3 nucleotides are TGTGCCAGCTCGACTAGCGGGAGTACGGAGACCCAGTACTTC.

This clonotype has a count of ten or more. The chain employs TRBV29-1 and TRBJ2-3; 8 bases are shared with TRBD2. The CDR3 runs 14 residues. Germline CDR1 reads SQVTM; CDR2 reads ANQGSEA. V lost 6 bases, J lost 4 bases, and 9 bases stayed unmatched. The CDR3 protein is CSVRGLAGADTQYF. For the CDR3, the DNA is TGCAGCGTCCGTGGACTAGCAGGGGCAGATACGCAGTATTTT.

This clonotype was observed a handful of times. The chain has TRBV6-5 and TRBJ2-5; D not certain. The CDR3 loop spans 13 amino acids. V was clipped by 4 bases and J by 5 bases, with 11 bases between them. Germline assignment: CDR1 MNHEY and CDR2 SVGAGI. CDR3 nucleotide sequence: TGTGCCAGCAGTTTTGCCCCCGGGGAGACCCAGTACTTC. Translation gives CASSFAPGETQYF.